Each of the 29 T cell receptor beta chains below was sequenced from the same sample in a study of blood T cell repertoires in COVID-19. The method was immunoSEQ multiplex PCR; TCRdb's version includes in-frame clones alone and lacks a portion of them. The sample holds about 170,000 clones, around 88% seen once. The sequenced sample consisted of peripheral blood. The source is a woman in her 70s who had recovered from COVID-19.

This sequence joins TRBV19 and TRBJ1-1, with 8 bases fitting TRBD1. The V segment lost 4 bases and the J segment 1 base; nucleotides outside the gene matches: 5. Per germline, CDR1 LNHDA and CDR2 SQIVND (reference sequence). This CDR3 contains 15 residues. CDR3 amino acids: CASSNPGTGNTEAFF. The CDR3 bases are TGTGCCAGTAGTAACCCAGGGACAGGGAACACTGAAGCTTTCTTT. The full variable domain, with the rest looked up from reference TRBV19 and TRBJ1-1, is DGGITQSPKYLFRKEGQNVTLSCEQNLNHDAMYWYRQDPGQGLRLIYYSQIVNDFQKGDIAEGYSVSREKKESFPLTVTSAQKNPTAFYLCASSNPGTGNTEAFFGQGTRLTVV.

The rearrangement joins TRBV12-3 or TRBV12-4 to TRBJ1-2; 8 bases map to TRBD1. CDR3 length: 13 residues. The junction had 10 bases not matched to a gene; V was cut back by 3 bases and J by 13 bases. CDR3 in amino acids: CASSFEDRAAFTF. CDR3 in DNA: TGTGCCAGCAGTTTTGAGGACAGGGCCGCTTTCACCTTC.

The chain has TRBV6-4 and TRBJ2-2, with unresolved D. V was shortened by 0 bases and J by 6 bases, with 8 bases between the two germline ends. The CDR3 has 14 amino acids. Looked up from germline, CDR1 is MRHNA and CDR2 is SNTAGT. The CDR3 DNA reads as TGTGCCAGCAGTGACTCCACGGCGGCCGGGGAGCTGTTTTTT. Translation gives CASSDSTAAGELFF.

The J gene is TRBJ1-2, the V gene TRBV29-1; no definite D call. The germline gives CDR1 SQVTM, CDR2 ANQGSEA. CDR3 size: 13 residues. Trimming took off 3 bases at V and 7 bases at J, with 15 bases between the two ends. CDR3 in amino acids: CSVDPSGSGGYTF. DNA for the CDR3: TGCAGCGTTGACCCCTCGGGGTCGGGTGGCTACACCTTC.

The chain combines TRBV30 with TRBJ2-7, with TRBD2 as a possible D gene (5 bases). The V and J ends lost 3 bases and 0 bases respectively, with 9 bases between them. Germline CDR1 is GTSNPN and CDR2 is SVGIG (reference sequence). The CDR3 is 13 amino acids. CDR3 DNA sequence: TGTGCCTGGAGCCAAGCGGCCTCCTACGAGCAGTACTTC. Translated: CAWSQAASYEQYF.

This clone was seen only a few times. The CDR3 here is CASSMGQGSRELFF. The CDR3 DNA reads as TGTGCCAGTAGTATGGGACAGGGATCGCGGGAGCTGTTTTTT. V and J are TRBV19 and TRBJ2-2; 9 bases align to TRBD1. Per the germline V gene, CDR1 is LNHDA and CDR2 is SQIVND (reference sequence). The trim removed 3 bases at V and 9 bases at J, leaving 5 bases unmatched. CDR3 size: 14 residues.

This clone has more than one count but fewer than ten. The CDR3 nucleotides read TGTGCCAGTAGTACAAGACAGGCTAGCAATCAGCCCCAGCATTTT. Protein product: CASSTRQASNQPQHF. V and J are TRBV19 and TRBJ1-5; D is perhaps TRBD1 (6 bases). V lost 4 bases to trimming and J lost 0 bases, with 10 bases between them. This CDR3 has 15 residues. Germline assignment: CDR1 LNHDA and CDR2 SQIVND (reference sequence).

This sequence joins TRBV11-3 and TRBJ2-7, with a weak D call TRBD1 (6 bases). The CDR3 loop spans 13 amino acids. CDR1 is SGHNT, CDR2 YENEEA, per germline. The ends were cut back, 3 bases at V and 6 bases at J, with 12 bases in the middle. The CDR3 nucleotides are TGTGCCAGCAGCTTGACAGGCCTCGGCGAGCAGTACTTC. As protein: CASSLTGLGEQYF.

This clone was detected ten times or more. The chain joins TRBV4-2 to TRBJ1-4; 12 nucleotides line up with TRBD1. Germline trimming cut 1 base from V and 7 bases from J; bases unmatched to any gene: 1. Germline V CDR1 and CDR2: LGHNA, YNFKEQ. This CDR3 is 15 amino acids long. The CDR3 bases are TGTGCCAGCAGCCAAGGGGGACAGGGGGCTGAAAAACTGTTTTTT. Residues: CASSQGGQGAEKLFF.

V gene TRBV25-1 combines with J gene TRBJ2-1; 7 bases align to TRBD2. Germline V CDR1 and CDR2: MGHDK, SYGVNS. The CDR3 length is 12 residues. V shed 11 bases and J 9 bases; nucleotides not matched to a gene: 10. In DNA, the CDR3 is TGTGCCGCGTCCAACCCGGGGGGTGAGCAGTTCTTC. It yields the protein CAASNPGGEQFF.

The chain combines TRBV4-2 with TRBJ1-1; D ambiguous. V lost 1 base and J 3 bases, leaving 18 bases between the germline ends. This CDR3 has 17 residues. Looked up from germline, CDR1 is LGHNA and CDR2 is YNFKEQ. Here the CDR3 reads CASSQGLSAGWDTEAFF. CDR3 in DNA: TGTGCCAGCAGCCAAGGACTTTCGGCCGGGTGGGACACTGAAGCTTTCTTT.

V is TRBV19 and J is TRBJ1-1; no definite D call. Trimming stripped 5 bases from V and 7 bases from J, with 14 bases between. Germline CDR1 LNHDA, CDR2 SQIVND (reference sequence). The CDR3 covers 13 residues. The CDR3 spells CASSQPAGVEAFF. In DNA form, the CDR3 reads TGTGCCAGTAGTCAGCCGGCGGGCGTTGAAGCTTTCTTT.

The chain couples TRBV5-4 to TRBJ2-3; TRBD2 might be the D (5 bases). Trimming left V 4 bases short and J 8 bases short, with 23 bases between. CDR1 is SGHNT and CDR2 is YYREEE in the germline V gene (reference sequence). CDR3 length: 16 amino acids. CDR3 loop: CASSLLLREGSGTQYF. Written as DNA, the CDR3 is TGTGCCAGCAGCCTCCTTTTGCGAGAGGGTTCGGGTACGCAGTATTTT. Full variable domain (missing parts from reference TRBV5-4 and TRBJ2-3): ETGVTQSPTHLIKTRGQQVTLRCSSQSGHNTVSWYQQALGQGPQFIFQYYREEENGRGNFPPRFSGLQFPNYSSELNVNALELDDSALYLCASSLLLREGSGTQYFGPGTRLTVL.

The J gene is TRBJ1-1, the V gene TRBV30; D gene uncertain. The CDR3 consists of 15 residues. Germline CDR1 GTSNPN, CDR2 SVGIG (reference sequence). V was trimmed by 7 bases and J by 3 bases, leaving 21 bases between them. The CDR3 is CASWGGRARDTEAFF. DNA for the CDR3: TGTGCCTCGTGGGGTGGGAGGGCGAGGGACACTGAAGCTTTCTTT.

The V gene is TRBV19, the J gene TRBJ2-5; possibly TRBD1 for D (6 bases). The CDR3 runs to 14 residues. CDR1 LNHDA and CDR2 SQIVND come from the germline V gene (reference sequence). The V gene lost 2 bases and the J gene lost 5 bases, with 12 bases spanning the gap. The CDR3 DNA sequence: TGTGCCAGTAGTATATGGGGGCCAGCTGAGACCCAGTACTTC. Encoded protein: CASSIWGPAETQYF. Supplemented by reference TRBV19 and TRBJ2-5, the full variable domain reads DGGITQSPKYLFRKEGQNVTLSCEQNLNHDAMYWYRQDPGQGLRLIYYSQIVNDFQKGDIAEGYSVSREKKESFPLTVTSAQKNPTAFYLCASSIWGPAETQYFGPGTRLLVL.

The chain carries TRBV15 and TRBJ2-7; TRBD1 is a possible D gene (5 bases). The germline gives CDR1 LNHNV, CDR2 YYDKDF (reference sequence). V lost 1 base and J lost 0, with 16 bases in between. The CDR3 contains 17 residues. CDR3 sequence (DNA): TGTGCCACCAGCAGAGGGGATGTTGGGGCCAGCTCCTACGAGCAGTACTTC. It codes for CATSRGDVGASSYEQYF.

J is TRBJ2-1 and V is TRBV9; 13 bases match TRBD2. Unmatched junction bases numbered 13, after V lost 0 bases and J lost 13 bases. Per the germline V gene, CDR1 is SGDLS and CDR2 is YYNGEE. This CDR3 spans 17 amino acids. The CDR3 loop is CASSVGPPLAGGPGQFF. The CDR3 bases are TGTGCCAGCAGCGTAGGGCCCCCACTAGCGGGAGGGCCTGGACAGTTCTTC.

V gene TRBV9 combines with J gene TRBJ2-6; the match to TRBD1 covers 7 bases. The trim removed 3 bases at V and 0 bases at J, leaving 12 bases unmatched. The CDR3 spans 19 residues. Per germline, CDR1 SGDLS and CDR2 YYNGEE. CDR3 coding DNA: TGTGCCAGCAGCGGAGGGACAAACGACAGGGCCTCTGGGGCCAACGTCCTGACTTTC. Translated, it gives CASSGGTNDRASGANVLTF. Based on the CDR3 plus reference TRBV9 and TRBJ2-6, the full variable domain is DSGVTQTPKHLITATGQRVTLRCSPRSGDLSVYWYQQSLDQGLQFLIQYYNGEERAKGNILERFSAQQFPDLHSELNLSSLELGDSALYFCASSGGTNDRASGANVLTFGAGSRLTVL.

This chain uses TRBV5-1 with TRBJ1-5, with a weak D call TRBD1 (5 bases). The germline V and J ends were trimmed by 0 bases and 5 bases, with 12 bases remaining between them. The CDR3 runs 15 residues. From germline, CDR1 is SGHRS and CDR2 YFSETQ. CDR3 nucleotide sequence: TGCGCCAGCAGCTTGGTTGGGGGGAGGGATCAGCCCCAGCATTTT. Translated: CASSLVGGRDQPQHF.

This clone was seen more than once but under ten times. The chain couples TRBV3-1 (or the pseudogene TRBV3-2) to TRBJ1-1; 7 bases fit TRBD1. CDR1 is LGHDT, CDR2 YNNKEL, per germline (reference sequence). The length of the CDR3 is 14 residues. J lost 4 bases, V lost 7 bases, and 9 bases had no gene match. CDR3 DNA: TGTGCCAGCAACCAGGGGGGGCAGGGCACTGAAGCTTTCTTT. It specifies CASNQGGQGTEAFF.

The CDR3: CASSPDRRNGYTF. Written as DNA, the CDR3 is TGTGCCAGCAGCCCAGACAGACGAAATGGCTACACCTTC. This chain joins TRBV7-2 and TRBJ1-2; a weak D match, TRBD1 (5 bases). The CDR3 is 13 amino acids. The germline V gene encodes CDR1 SGHTA and CDR2 FQGNSA. V was pared by 5 bases and J by 6 bases, with 13 bases between.

The rearrangement links TRBV5-5 to TRBJ1-1, with 8 bases lining up with TRBD1. The CDR3 has 16 amino acids. The germline V gene encodes CDR1 SGHKS and CDR2 YYEKEE (reference sequence). V dropped 4 bases and J dropped 3; count of bases not matched to a gene: 11. Here the CDR3 DNA reads TGTGCCAGCAGCCCCGCCGGGGCAGGGGGCCACACTGAAGCTTTCTTT. Its protein product is CASSPAGAGGHTEAFF. The whole variable domain, remainder taken from reference TRBV5-5 and TRBJ1-1, is DAGVTQSPTHLIKTRGQQVTLRCSPISGHKSVSWYQQVLGQGPQFIFQYYEKEERGRGNFPDRFSARQFPNYSSELNVNALLLGDSALYLCASSPAGAGGHTEAFFGQGTRLTVV.

The genes are TRBV19 and TRBJ1-2, with D unresolved. The V and J ends lost 3 bases and 4 bases respectively, with 15 bases between them. CDR1 and CDR2 from the germline V gene are LNHDA and SQIVND (reference sequence). CDR3 size: 15 residues. The CDR3 loop is CASSISAQKPYGYTF. CDR3 nucleotide sequence: TGTGCCAGTAGTATTTCTGCCCAAAAGCCCTATGGCTACACCTTC.

The chain recombines TRBV29-1 with TRBJ2-4; tentative D call: TRBD1 (7 bases). This CDR3 has 11 amino acids. CDR1 is SQVTM, CDR2 ANQGSEA, per germline. Trimming pared 7 bases from V and 6 bases from J, leaving 10 bases between. The CDR3 nucleotides are TGCAGCGGGGGGGACAGAAACATTCAGTACTTC. This encodes CSGGDRNIQYF.

The rearrangement links TRBV23-1 to TRBJ2-7; perhaps TRBD2 as D (7 bases). TRBV23-1 is flagged as an ORF with uncertain function. V was trimmed by 9 bases and J by 3 bases, leaving 21 bases between them. This CDR3 comprises 15 residues. The CDR3 coding sequence is TGCGCCAGGACACGAACCGAAGGGGGGGTCTACGAGCAGTACTTC. Its translation: CARTRTEGGVYEQYF.

The chain links TRBV7-2 to TRBJ1-2, with D uncertain. Germline V gene lookup returns CDR1 SGHTA and CDR2 FQGNSA. V was shortened by 5 bases and J by 9 bases, with 16 bases between the two germline ends. This CDR3 spans 13 amino acids. CDR3 DNA sequence: TGTGCCAGCAGCCCCCGGAGTCAACTGAGCTACACCTTC. Protein sequence: CASSPRSQLSYTF.

This chain joins TRBV12-3 or TRBV12-4 and TRBJ1-3; maybe TRBD1 (5 bases). The length of the CDR3 is 13 residues. V lost 2 bases and J lost 4, with 6 bases in between. The chain's CDR3 is CASSLRGGNTIYF. As DNA, the CDR3 is TGTGCCAGCAGTTTAAGGGGAGGAAACACCATATATTTT.

CDR3 nucleotide sequence: TGCAGCGTTGGGCCGGGGGGTAGTGAAGAGACCCAGTACTTC. It encodes CSVGPGGSEETQYF. V usage is TRBV29-1 and J usage is TRBJ2-5, with 7 bases identical to TRBD2. Germline values: CDR1 SQVTM, CDR2 ANQGSEA. The CDR3 is 14 amino acids. The V gene end was trimmed by 4 bases and the J gene end by 3 bases; junction bases not matched to a gene: 8.

This clone was counted at least ten times. The CDR3 DNA reads as TGCGCCAGCAGCTTGGCCAGGACAGGGGCAACAACTAATGAAAAACTGTTTTTT. Its protein product is CASSLARTGATTNEKLFF. This chain links TRBV5-1 with TRBJ1-4; TRBD1 aligns across 9 bases. The CDR3 has 18 amino acids. Per germline, CDR1 SGHRS and CDR2 YFSETQ. Trimming at V came to 0 bases and at J to 0 bases, leaving 6 bases not matched to a gene.